These 26 T cell receptor beta chains originate from one sample sequenced in a study of shared clonotypes between healthy human individuals. Produced via immunoSEQ multiplex PCR; TCRdb's table is partial and in-frame only. The top ten clones hold roughly 0.83% of a sample with 1 million to 1.2 million clones, roughly 80% of them seen once. Sequenced material: memory CD4+ T cells from PBMCs. Subset in this sample: CD45RA-negative fraction. The receptors stem from a man aged 18 to 30 in good health. Some clones in this sample may be carry-over from other donors' samples.

This chain joins TRBV19 and TRBJ2-5; D unclear. In germline, CDR1 is LNHDA, CDR2 SQIVND (reference sequence). The ends were cut back, 8 bases at V and 4 bases at J, with 8 bases in the middle. The CDR3 runs 11 residues. As DNA, the CDR3 is TGTGCCAGTCGACTGGGAGAGACCCAGTACTTC. This sequence encodes CASRLGETQYF.

The V call is TRBV7-2, the J call TRBJ2-2; 9 bases match TRBD2. V shed 1 base, J shed 5 bases, and the junction held 2 bases outside the gene matches. CDR1 SGHTA and CDR2 FQGNSA come from the germline V gene. This CDR3 is built from 15 residues. In DNA form, the CDR3 reads TGTGCCAGCAGCTTAGGGACTAGCGAGACCGGGGAGCTGTTTTTT. Its translation: CASSLGTSETGELFF.

The J gene is TRBJ2-3, the V gene TRBV6-1; TRBD2 aligns across 7 bases. The CDR3 length is 14 residues. V lost 7 bases and J lost 1; bases outside the gene matches: 5. Germline V gene sequence: CDR1 MNHNS, CDR2 SASEGT. The CDR3, as DNA: TGTGCCAGCAAGGCGGGAGAGGGCACAGATACGCAGTATTTT. Encoded protein: CASKAGEGTDTQYF.

V and J are TRBV7-9 and TRBJ2-1; the D gene could be TRBD1 or TRBD2 (5 bases each). Trimming stripped 5 bases from V and 8 bases from J, with 16 bases between. The CDR3 loop spans 14 amino acids. CDR1 is SEHNR and CDR2 is FQNEAQ in the germline V gene (reference sequence). CDR3 sequence reads: CASSIHNMGDEQFF. As DNA, the CDR3 is TGTGCCAGCAGCATACATAATATGGGGGATGAGCAGTTCTTC. Variable domain in full (rest from reference TRBV7-9 and TRBJ2-1): DTGVSQNPRHKITKRGQNVTFRCDPISEHNRLYWYRQTLGQGPEFLTYFQNEAQLEKSRLLSDRFSAERPKGSFSTLEIQRTEQGDSAMYLCASSIHNMGDEQFFGPGTRLTVL.

This clone has more than one count but fewer than ten. The J gene is TRBJ2-1, the V gene TRBV6-6; D gene unclear. Trimming left V 5 bases short and J 4 bases short, with 9 bases between. The CDR3 spans 13 residues. The germline CDR1 and CDR2 sequences are MNHNY and SVGAGI (reference sequence). The CDR3 loop reads CASSKDGYNEQFF. The CDR3 DNA follows: TGTGCCAGCAGTAAGGACGGTTACAATGAGCAGTTCTTC.

V and J are TRBV5-6 and TRBJ2-3; D may be TRBD1 (6 bases). Trimming shortened V by 5 bases and J by 1 base, and 11 bases separated the two germline ends. Germline V gene data show CDR1 as SGHDT and CDR2 as YYEEEE. This CDR3 comprises 14 residues. CDR3 DNA sequence: TGTGCCAGCAGGTTACGACAGGGCACAGATACGCAGTATTTT. It encodes CASRLRQGTDTQYF.

In the case of this clone: The sample has other DNA sequences that encode this CDR3 too. The chain is built from TRBV5-4 and TRBJ2-2, with D possibly being TRBD2 (7 bases). Germline values: CDR1 SGHNT, CDR2 YYREEE (reference sequence). The CDR3 is made up of 16 amino acids. The V gene lost 0 bases and the J gene lost 1 base, with 10 bases spanning the gap. The CDR3 loop is CASSLAGGQNTGELFF. The CDR3 DNA reads as TGTGCCAGCAGCTTGGCCGGGGGGCAGAACACCGGGGAGCTGTTTTTT.

The chain carries TRBV2 and TRBJ2-7, with D tentatively TRBD1 or TRBD2 (6 bases each). The V and J ends lost 8 bases and 0 bases respectively, with 26 bases between them. This CDR3 spans 18 amino acids. The germline CDR1 and CDR2 sequences are SNHLY and FYNNEI. The CDR3 reads CASPKTRLGGASSYEQYF. CDR3 coding DNA: TGTGCCAGCCCGAAAACGAGGTTGGGGGGCGCTAGCTCCTACGAGCAGTACTTC.

CDR3 DNA sequence: TGTGCCAGCAGTTTACAACGGGGGAACACCGGGGAGCTGTTTTTT. Protein: CASSLQRGNTGELFF. This chain links TRBV28 with TRBJ2-2, with a weak D call TRBD2 (5 bases). The CDR3 runs 15 residues. V was clipped by 2 bases and J by 1 base, with 8 bases between them. Germline-derived CDR1 and CDR2 are MDHEN and SYDVKM.

The chain links TRBV10-3 to TRBJ2-3; 10 nucleotides match TRBD2. This CDR3 region has 18 residues. V shed 3 bases and J 0 bases; nucleotides not matched to a gene: 9. The germline gives CDR1 ENHRY, CDR2 SYGVKD. CDR3 sequence (DNA): TGTGCCATCAGTGATAATAAGCGGGAGGGCTTCAGCACAGATACGCAGTATTTT. Translation: CAISDNKREGFSTDTQYF.

Only a few counts were recorded for this clone. The junction differs from germline at one of its ends, possibly a read error. The chain combines TRBV6-1 with TRBJ1-2, with D possibly matching TRBD1 (6 bases). Germline CDR1 and CDR2: MNHNS and SASEGT. This CDR3 contains 14 residues. In DNA, the CDR3 is TGTGCCAGCAGTGAAGCCTTTGGAGGACAGCTCTCCACTTGG. This encodes CASSEAFGGQLSTW.

The chain links TRBV19 to TRBJ2-6; D is unresolved. V was pared by 5 bases and J by 1 base, with 3 bases between. Germline CDR1 and CDR2: LNHDA and SQIVND (reference sequence). This CDR3 comprises 13 residues. CDR3 in amino acids: CASSLSGANVLTF. The DNA for the CDR3 is TGTGCCAGTAGTCTTTCTGGGGCCAACGTCCTGACTTTC.

The table lists this clone with a few counts. This chain links TRBV9 with TRBJ1-2; D unclear. The V end was cut by 3 bases, the J end by 4 bases, with 7 bases between. CDR3 length: 12 residues. From germline, CDR1 is SGDLS and CDR2 YYNGEE. This chain's CDR3 is CASSALSYGYTF. CDR3 DNA: TGTGCCAGCAGCGCGCTGAGCTATGGCTACACCTTC.

Turning to this clone: A much larger clone differs from this one at a single base, so this may be a read error. Other DNA sequences in the same sample also yield this CDR3. The chain joins TRBV29-1 to TRBJ1-1; D ambiguous. Looked up from germline, CDR1 is SQVTM and CDR2 is ANQGSEA. Trimming removed 4 bases at V and 0 bases at J, with 9 bases between. The CDR3 is 13 amino acids. CDR3 nucleotide sequence: TGCAGCGTTGCATTTGGCCTGAACACTGAAGCTTTCTTT. Translation: CSVAFGLNTEAFF.

This clone was observed a single time. The same CDR3 is also encoded by other DNA sequences in this sample. This chain connects TRBV18 to TRBJ2-7; 7 bases are a match to TRBD1. This CDR3 comprises 14 residues. CDR1 and CDR2 from the germline V gene are KGHSH and LQKENI. The trim removed 3 bases at V and 2 bases at J, leaving 4 bases unmatched. The CDR3 DNA follows: TGTGCCAGCTCACCCGGGACAGCAACCTACGAGCAGTACTTC. It codes for CASSPGTATYEQYF.

This clone was counted at least ten times. This chain links TRBV11-2 with TRBJ2-5; D is possibly TRBD2 (5 bases). Trimming cost V 8 bases and J 0 bases, with 19 bases left between them. CDR1 SGHAT and CDR2 FQNNGV come from the germline V gene. CDR3 length: 16 residues. The CDR3 reads CASSKRISTYQETQYF. The CDR3 region has the DNA TGTGCCAGCTCTAAGCGGATCTCCACTTACCAAGAGACCCAGTACTTC.

As regards this clone: A single base separates this from a much larger clone, so it may be a read error. Other DNA sequences of this sample code for an identical CDR3. The V and J genes are TRBV5-1 and TRBJ2-5; the D is unclear. The CDR3 covers 12 residues. Per germline, CDR1 SGHRS and CDR2 YFSETQ. Trimming shortened V by 2 bases and J by 0 bases, and 2 bases separated the two germline ends. The CDR3 region is CASSLDQETQYF. The CDR3 nucleotides read TGCGCCAGCAGCTTAGACCAAGAGACCCAGTACTTC.

The chain uses TRBV27 and TRBJ2-1; D is tentatively TRBD1 or TRBD2 (5 bases each). The CDR3 spans 14 residues. V lost 0 bases to trimming and J lost 7 bases, with 10 bases between them. CDR1 is MNHEY, CDR2 SMNVEV, per germline (reference sequence). The CDR3: CASSLSRGSNEQFF. CDR3 nucleotide sequence: TGTGCCAGCAGTTTATCGAGGGGTTCGAATGAGCAGTTCTTC.

This chain connects TRBV10-3 to TRBJ2-2; 9 positions match TRBD1. The junction had 4 bases not matched to a gene; V was cut back by 3 bases and J by 5 bases. This CDR3 region has 15 residues. The germline V gene has CDR1 ENHRY and CDR2 SYGVKD. CDR3 nucleotide sequence: TGTGCCATCAGTGACGGGACAGGGAGGACCGGGGAGCTGTTTTTT. Translated: CAISDGTGRTGELFF.

CDR3 DNA sequence: TGCGCCAGCAATCGACCGGGACGAACCGGGGAGACCCAGTACTTC. This gives the protein CASNRPGRTGETQYF. The chain couples TRBV10-2 to TRBJ2-5, with D possibly being TRBD1 or TRBD2 (5 bases each). The germline V and J ends were trimmed by 7 bases and 5 bases, with 20 bases remaining between them. Germline V CDR1 and CDR2: WSHSY, SAAADI. CDR3 size: 15 residues.

This clone was counted between two and nine times. The V call is TRBV10-1, the J call TRBJ2-5; 11 bases are shared with TRBD2. The DNA end lines up better with TRBJ2-7; the J call may be wrong. This CDR3 comprises 14 residues. CDR1 WNHNN and CDR2 SYGVQD come from the germline V gene (reference sequence). In nucleotides, the CDR3 is TGCGCCAGCATCGCTAGCGGGAGGAGCTACGAGCAGTACTTC. It encodes CASIASGRSYEQYF.

CDR3 sequence reads: CASSPGQGINEQYF. CDR3 coding DNA: TGTGCCAGCAGCCCAGGACAGGGGATAAACGAGCAGTACTTC. The gene calls are TRBV9 and TRBJ2-7, with TRBD1 matching over 9 bases. CDR3 length: 14 amino acids. From germline, CDR1 is SGDLS and CDR2 YYNGEE. J lost 5 bases, V lost 4 bases, and 7 bases had no gene match.

The V gene is TRBV7-9, the J gene TRBJ2-5; 7 bases match TRBD2. V dropped 4 bases and J dropped 3; count of bases not matched to a gene: 2. The CDR3 is 13 amino acids. CDR1 and CDR2 from the germline V gene are SEHNR and FQNEAQ (reference sequence). In DNA, the CDR3 is TGTGCCAGCAGCTCCGGGGGGAAAGAGACCCAGTACTTC. It encodes CASSSGGKETQYF.

This clone was observed a handful of times. J is TRBJ2-7 and V is TRBV2; 8 positions match TRBD1. V lost 7 bases to trimming and J lost 2 bases; unmatched junction nucleotides: 10. The V gene's germline CDR1 is SNHLY and CDR2 FYNNEI. The CDR3 is 15 residues long. Here the CDR3 DNA reads TGTGCCAGCAAGCCCACGGACAGGGAGACCTACGAGCAGTACTTC. This codes for CASKPTDRETYEQYF.

V is TRBV29-1 and J is TRBJ2-3; D possibly matches TRBD1 or TRBD2 (5 bases each). Germline V gene sequence: CDR1 SQVTM, CDR2 ANQGSEA. Trimming removed 8 bases at V and 6 bases at J, with 21 bases between. The CDR3 length is 14 residues. In DNA form, the CDR3 reads TGCAGCTTGGGGGAAGGCGGGTGGGCCGATACGCAGTATTTT. The encoded protein is CSLGEGGWADTQYF.

This chain connects TRBV15 to TRBJ1-3, with 9 nucleotides matching TRBD1. CDR3 length equals 15 residues. V was clipped by 10 bases and J by 0 bases; unmatched bases: 7. Germline assignment: CDR1 LNHNV and CDR2 YYDKDF (reference sequence). This CDR3 is CASSPGQGSGNTIYF. CDR3 nucleotides: TGTGCCAGCTCGCCGGGACAGGGCTCTGGAAACACCATATATTTT.